This T cell receptor beta chain was sequenced during a study of blood T cell repertoires in COVID-19. Study overall: COVID-19 samples from acute and convalescent phases originated in the United States, Italy and Spain. PBMCs, B-cell-depleted T cells, or T cells provided the cDNA or gDNA that made up the material.

In the authors' methods: Using reference gene primer amplification, nucleated cell counts were estimated. Using immunoSEQ multiplex PCR, the repertoire was profiled, and TCRdb retains in-frame clones only, with some absent. V and J calls and clone size come straight from that table; D and trimming were deduced from the DNA. The table shows approximately 190,000 clones, with nearly 90% occurring only once. CDR3 length equals 15 residues. Germline CDR1 is MDHEN and CDR2 is SYDVKM. After removal of 4 bases from V and 4 bases from J, the junction contained 9 bases not matched to a gene. This clone was counted once.

This receptor was identified in a man between 60 and 70 years old with active or convalescent COVID-19. The chain employs TRBV28 and TRBJ1-2; 7 bases map to TRBD1. Sequenced: peripheral blood. The CDR3: CASSSPGGLFYGYTF. CDR3 DNA: TGTGCCAGCAGTTCCCCAGGGGGGCTTTTCTATGGCTACACCTTC.